Listed below are T cell receptor beta chains from one sample, sequenced in a study of cytomegalovirus exposure and HLA in healthy donors. Sequencing was performed with immunoSEQ multiplex PCR; in TCRdb, only in-frame clones are kept and a portion is missing. The table lists 150,000 or so clones, over 65% of them singletons. Sequencing used PBMCs. Every receptor here comes from a man in his late teens or twenties in good health and CMV-seropositive. Each CDR3 is given with its conserved first and last residue. D genes are given only for firm matches. Where a row states a size, it is once, few, many or the class of an expanded clone; other rows omit it.

abundance	v_gene	j_gene	d_gene	len	CDR3aa	CDR3nt
.	TRBV5-1	TRBJ1-4	TRBD1	15	CASSRNRGTNEKLFF	TGCGCCAGCAGCCGAAACAGGGGAACTAATGAAAAACTGTTTTTT
.	TRBV6-1	TRBJ1-1	TRBD1	15	CASSGRQGMNTEAFF	TGTGCCAGCAGTGGCAGACAGGGGATGAACACTGAAGCTTTCTTT
.	TRBV7-9	TRBJ2-1	TRBD1	15	CASSSRTGGYNEQFF	TGTGCCAGCAGCTCTAGGACAGGGGGCTACAATGAGCAGTTCTTC
.	TRBV9	TRBJ2-7	.	13	CASSAGADSEQYF	TGTGCCAGCAGCGCCGGAGCGGATTCCGAGCAGTACTTC
.	TRBV6-5	TRBJ2-7	.	15	CASSYSVESSEEQYF	TGTGCCAGCAGTTACTCGGTGGAGAGCTCGGAGGAGCAGTACTTC
.	TRBV28	TRBJ2-7	TRBD1	20	CASSFALVSSDRGPSYEQYF	TGTGCCAGCAGTTTTGCGCTCGTAAGTTCCGACAGGGGCCCCTCCTACGAGCAGTACTTC
.	TRBV9	TRBJ2-2	TRBD2	16	CASSVLAGEYTGELFF	TGTGCCAGCAGCGTACTAGCGGGAGAATACACCGGGGAGCTGTTTTTT
.	TRBV6-5	TRBJ1-5	.	15	CASSYTGSGNQPQHF	TGTGCCAGCAGTTATACAGGGAGTGGCAATCAGCCCCAGCATTTT
.	TRBV11-1	TRBJ2-1	.	15	CASSSPNREGNEQFF	TGTGCCAGCAGCTCCCCCAACAGGGAGGGGAATGAGCAGTTCTTC
once	TRBV6-1	TRBJ1-2	.	12	CASSEWDTGYTF	TGTGCCAGCAGTGAATGGGACACTGGCTACACCTTC
.	TRBV4-3	TRBJ2-3	TRBD2	19	CASSQGLAGVGRNTDTQYF	TGCGCCAGCAGCCAGGGACTAGCGGGAGTCGGGCGGAACACAGATACGCAGTATTTT
.	TRBV2	TRBJ1-5	TRBD1	15	CASSGRGQGDQPQHF	TGTGCCAGCAGTGGGAGGGGGCAGGGGGATCAGCCCCAGCATTTT
.	TRBV7-9	TRBJ2-5	TRBD2	16	CASSPGTSGPQETQYF	TGTGCCAGCAGCCCCGGCACTAGCGGTCCCCAAGAGACCCAGTACTTC
.	TRBV18	TRBJ2-3	TRBD1	16	CASSPQGTARTDTQYF	TGTGCCAGCTCACCACAGGGGACAGCTCGGACAGATACGCAGTATTTT
.	TRBV28	TRBJ2-7	TRBD1	11	CASSYGDRVYF	TGTGCCAGCAGTTACGGGGACAGGGTGTACTTC
.	TRBV7-7	TRBJ2-7	.	15	CASSLGPYGESEQYF	TGTGCTAGCAGCTTAGGCCCGTACGGGGAGAGCGAGCAGTACTTC
.	TRBV11-2	TRBJ1-4	.	15	CASSLFTATNEKLFF	TGTGCCAGCAGCTTGTTTACTGCAACTAATGAAAAACTGTTTTTT
.	TRBV28	TRBJ2-2	.	16	CASSFRDTRNTGELFF	TGTGCCAGCAGTTTCCGTGACACCCGCAACACCGGGGAGCTGTTTTTT
.	TRBV28	TRBJ1-1	.	14	CASSLASRGTEAFF	TGTGCCAGCAGTTTAGCATCACGGGGCACTGAAGCTTTCTTT
.	TRBV9	TRBJ1-5	.	12	CASSAGNQPQHF	TGTGCCAGCAGCGCCGGTAATCAGCCCCAGCATTTT
.	TRBV7-8	TRBJ1-5	.	16	CASSIIGGPGNQPQHF	TGTGCCAGCAGCATTATCGGGGGGCCTGGCAATCAGCCCCAGCATTTT
few	TRBV5-5	TRBJ2-1	.	12	CASSFGLNEQFF	TGTGCCAGCAGCTTTGGGCTAAACGAGCAGTTCTTC
.	TRBV15	TRBJ1-1	TRBD1	18	CATRTPGRQGILNTEAFF	TGTGCCACCAGGACGCCAGGACGACAGGGGATACTGAACACTGAAGCTTTCTTT
few	TRBV2	TRBJ1-5	.	15	CASSSERGSNQPQHF	TGTGCCAGCAGCAGCGAAAGGGGAAGCAATCAGCCCCAGCATTTT
.	TRBV7-9	TRBJ1-6	TRBD1	14	CASSSGTGGSPLHF	TGTGCCAGCAGCTCCGGGACAGGGGGCTCACCCCTCCACTTT
.	TRBV7-9	TRBJ2-2	TRBD2	14	CASSLGLAAGELFF	TGTGCCAGCAGCCTCGGACTAGCCGCCGGGGAGCTGTTTTTT
few	TRBV28	TRBJ2-7	TRBD1	13	CATNRGPSYEQYF	TGTGCCACAAACAGGGGGCCCTCCTACGAGCAGTACTTC
.	TRBV15	TRBJ2-1	TRBD2	16	CATSRPGTNSYNEQFF	TGTGCCACCAGCCGACCGGGGACTAACTCCTACAATGAGCAGTTCTTC
once	TRBV7-9	TRBJ2-7	TRBD1	16	CASSLWDRGFSYEQYF	TGTGCCAGCAGCTTGTGGGACAGGGGGTTCTCCTACGAGCAGTACTTC
few	TRBV11-3	TRBJ2-2	TRBD2	13	CASSRGGTGELFF	TGTGCCAGCAGTCGGGGGGGAACCGGGGAGCTGTTTTTT
.	TRBV27	TRBJ1-5	TRBD1	17	CASSPRQGLPSNQPQHF	TGTGCCAGCAGCCCGAGACAGGGTCTCCCAAGCAATCAGCCCCAGCATTTT
.	TRBV5-8	TRBJ2-7	.	14	CASTSTGLSYEQYF	TGTGCCAGCACCTCGACAGGTCTCTCCTACGAGCAGTACTTC
.	TRBV28	TRBJ2-5	TRBD2	15	CASSSLGLAEETQYF	TGTGCCAGCAGTTCCCTGGGACTAGCGGAAGAGACCCAGTACTTC
once	TRBV5-6	TRBJ2-2	.	13	CASSLSVTGELFF	TGTGCCAGCAGCTTGAGCGTTACCGGGGAGCTGTTTTTT
.	TRBV6-4	TRBJ1-6	TRBD1	15	CASRRGQAYNSPLHF	TGTGCCAGCAGGCGAGGACAGGCCTATAATTCACCCCTCCACTTT
.	TRBV6-5	TRBJ2-7	TRBD1	14	CASRPRQGVAGQYF	TGTGCCAGCAGGCCACGTCAGGGGGTCGCGGGGCAGTACTTC
few	TRBV7-3	TRBJ2-7	TRBD2	14	CASSLGGRAHEQYF	TGTGCCAGCAGCTTAGGCGGGAGGGCCCACGAGCAGTACTTC
.	TRBV7-2	TRBJ2-3	TRBD2	16	CASSSLGGGSADTQYF	TGTGCCAGCAGCTCGTTGGGGGGGGGATCAGCAGATACGCAGTATTTT
.	TRBV19	TRBJ2-3	TRBD1	14	CASSRQGRTDTQYF	TGTGCCAGTAGTCGACAGGGCCGCACAGATACGCAGTATTTT
few	TRBV6-5	TRBJ1-6	.	14	CASKLAQVNSPLHF	TGTGCCAGCAAGTTGGCACAGGTTAATTCACCCCTCCACTTT
.	TRBV6-1	TRBJ2-7	.	13	CAGSEAGAYEQYF	TGTGCCGGCAGTGAAGCTGGGGCGTACGAGCAGTACTTC
once	TRBV25-1	TRBJ1-1	TRBD1	15	CASREDRGRNTEAFF	TGTGCCAGCAGAGAAGACAGGGGGCGGAACACTGAAGCTTTCTTT
.	TRBV10-3	TRBJ2-2	TRBD1	14	CAITVGQGPGELFF	TGTGCCATCACGGTAGGACAGGGGCCCGGGGAGCTGTTTTTT
.	TRBV27	TRBJ1-1	TRBD1	13	CASSGTGGTEAFF	TGTGCCAGCAGTGGGACAGGGGGCACTGAAGCTTTCTTT
once	TRBV19	TRBJ2-5	.	13	CASSMVRGETQYF	TGTGCCAGTAGTATGGTCAGGGGTGAGACCCAGTACTTC
.	TRBV5-1	TRBJ2-5	TRBD2	17	CASSFGLAGGYQETQYF	TGCGCCAGCAGCTTTGGACTAGCGGGGGGGTACCAAGAGACCCAGTACTTC
.	TRBV6-4	TRBJ2-1	TRBD2	15	CAGSEEAGGQDEQFF	TGTGCCGGCAGTGAAGAAGCGGGGGGGCAGGATGAGCAGTTCTTC
.	TRBV6-6	TRBJ2-7	TRBD1	13	CASSYTGAYEQYF	TGTGCCAGCAGTTACACAGGGGCTTACGAGCAGTACTTC
.	TRBV18	TRBJ2-7	TRBD1	13	CASSQQGAYEQYF	TGTGCCAGCTCACAACAGGGGGCCTACGAGCAGTACTTC
.	TRBV9	TRBJ2-1	.	13	CASSVRSDPPQFF	TGTGCCAGCAGCGTCCGTAGCGACCCGCCGCAGTTCTTC
few	TRBV7-6	TRBJ1-1	.	12	CASQGGGAEAFF	TGTGCCAGTCAAGGGGGAGGGGCTGAAGCTTTCTTT
few	TRBV5-1	TRBJ2-7	TRBD1	13	CASSRGQGYEQYF	TGCGCCAGCAGCCGGGGACAGGGGTACGAGCAGTACTTC
once	TRBV7-2	TRBJ2-7	TRBD1	15	CASSPPSGQSYEQYF	TGTGCCAGCAGCCCTCCATCGGGACAGTCCTACGAGCAGTACTTC